What follows are 10 T cell receptor beta chains derived from one specimen sequenced in a study of CD8+ T cells in alopecia areata. RNA, once extracted, was reverse transcribed into cDNA for use as the sequencing template. TCRdb keeps only in-frame clones here, not all; method: immunoSEQ multiplex PCR. The sample shows under 250,000 clones, more than 55% of them seen only once. Documented treatment: oral pan-JAK inhibitor, 5-10 mg twice daily. The input for sequencing was CD4+ T cells sorted from blood, taken around week 44, from a patient treated with tofacitinib. The source is a human donor with alopecia areata.

The chain combines TRBV6-6 with TRBJ2-5; D may be TRBD1 or TRBD2 (5 bases each). This CDR3 spans 16 amino acids. Trimming removed 10 bases at V and 5 bases at J, with 26 bases between. Per the germline V gene, CDR1 is MNHNY and CDR2 is SVGAGI (reference sequence). The CDR3 here is CATTRGHHGGMETQYF. The CDR3 DNA reads TGTGCCACCACCCGTGGGCATCATGGGGGAATGGAGACCCAGTACTTC.

The genes are TRBV2 and TRBJ1-2; possible D gene TRBD1, 6 bases. The CDR3 is made up of 14 amino acids. Germline-derived CDR1 and CDR2 are SNHLY and FYNNEI. Trimming stripped 2 bases from V and 4 bases from J, with 11 bases between. The CDR3 nucleotides read TGTGCCAGCAGTGAATATAGGGGGGCCTATGGCTACACCTTC. Protein sequence: CASSEYRGAYGYTF. The full variable domain, its missing parts supplied by reference TRBV2 and TRBJ1-2, is EPEVTQTPSHQVTQMGQEVILRCVPISNHLYFYWYRQILGQKVEFLVSFYNNEISEKSEIFDDQFSVERPDGSNFTLKIRSTKLEDSAMYFCASSEYRGAYGYTFGSGTRLTVV.

The CDR3 coding sequence is TGTGCCTGGAGTGGGACTGTTGACTATGGCTACACCTTC. It encodes CAWSGTVDYGYTF. V usage is TRBV30 and J usage is TRBJ1-2; D uncertain. The CDR3 is 13 amino acids. CDR1 is GTSNPN and CDR2 is SVGIG in the germline V gene (reference sequence). Trimming stripped 1 base from V and 3 bases from J, with 9 bases between. The complete variable domain, with remaining parts taken from reference TRBV30 and TRBJ1-2, reads SQTIHQWPATLVQPVGSPLSLECTVEGTSNPNLYWYRQAAGRGLQLLFYSVGIGQISSEVPQNLSASRPQDRQFILSSKKLLLSDSGFYLCAWSGTVDYGYTFGSGTRLTVV.

The sample holds a few counts of this clone. The chain joins TRBV5-1 to TRBJ2-7; 8 bases fit TRBD1. The CDR3 runs to 19 residues. From germline, CDR1 is SGHRS and CDR2 YFSETQ. The J segment lost 1 base and the V segment lost 0 bases, leaving 15 bases of the junction unmatched. Here the CDR3 reads CASSLGPTGADLGSYEQYF. DNA of the CDR3: TGCGCCAGCAGCTTGGGGCCGACAGGGGCCGACTTGGGATCCTACGAGCAGTACTTC. Variable domain in full (rest from reference TRBV5-1 and TRBJ2-7): KAGVTQTPRYLIKTRGQQVTLSCSPISGHRSVSWYQQTPGQGLQFLFEYFSETQRNKGNFPGRFSGRQFSNSRSEMNVSTLELGDSALYLCASSLGPTGADLGSYEQYFGPGTRLTVT.

CDR3 nucleotides: TGCGCCAGCAGCGACGGGGCCGGGGACCAGTACTTC. Its translation is CASSDGAGDQYF. The rearrangement joins TRBV5-1 to TRBJ2-5, with D perhaps TRBD1 or TRBD2 (5 bases each). Trimming pared 4 bases from V and 10 bases from J, leaving 14 bases between. Germline CDR1 and CDR2: SGHRS and YFSETQ. The CDR3 length is 12 residues. The entire variable domain, with the rest obtained from reference TRBV5-1 and TRBJ2-5, is as follows: KAGVTQTPRYLIKTRGQQVTLSCSPISGHRSVSWYQQTPGQGLQFLFEYFSETQRNKGNFPGRFSGRQFSNSRSEMNVSTLELGDSALYLCASSDGAGDQYFGPGTRLLVL.

This chain uses TRBV29-1 with TRBJ1-1; a weak D match, TRBD1 (6 bases). The germline V and J ends were trimmed by 6 bases and 3 bases, with 14 bases remaining between them. Germline lookup yields CDR1 SQVTM and CDR2 ANQGSEA. This CDR3 has 13 residues. CDR3 residues: CSVVGTKHTEAFF. DNA for the CDR3: TGCAGCGTGGTCGGGACAAAGCACACTGAAGCTTTCTTT.

The V call is TRBV29-1, the J call TRBJ1-2; D unresolved. This CDR3 is 13 amino acids long. Trimming removed 2 bases from V and 4 bases from J, with 11 bases in between. In germline, CDR1 is SQVTM, CDR2 ANQGSEA. The DNA for the CDR3 is TGCAGCGTTGAACTTGTGCCGTCCTATGGCTACACCTTC. Its translation: CSVELVPSYGYTF.

The chain couples TRBV5-1 to TRBJ2-7, with 13 nucleotides matching TRBD2. J gave up 6 bases and V 2 bases, and 5 bases lay outside the gene matches. The length of the CDR3 is 15 residues. CDR1 and CDR2 from the germline V gene are SGHRS and YFSETQ. The CDR3, as DNA: TGCGCCAGCAGCTTAAGGACTAGCGGGGGAGGCGAGCAGTACTTC. Translating it yields CASSLRTSGGGEQYF.

About this clone: The same CDR3 can be traced to other DNA sequences in this sample. This CDR3 reads CSVGGSNYGYTF. The CDR3 coding sequence is TGCAGCGTTGGGGGATCAAACTATGGCTACACCTTC. The genes are TRBV29-1 and TRBJ1-2, with unresolved D. The CDR3 spans 12 residues. Germline CDR1 and CDR2: SQVTM and ANQGSEA. V was cut by 4 bases and J by 2 bases, with 8 bases left in between.

The J gene is TRBJ2-2, the V gene TRBV9; 8 positions match TRBD1. This CDR3 comprises 17 residues. The J segment lost 2 bases and the V segment lost 0 bases, leaving 6 bases of the junction unmatched. CDR1 and CDR2 (germline): SGDLS, YYNGEE. The CDR3 DNA sequence: TGTGCCAGCAGCGTAGGGGGTGGACAGGGAAACACCGGGGAGCTGTTTTTT. This codes for CASSVGGGQGNTGELFF.